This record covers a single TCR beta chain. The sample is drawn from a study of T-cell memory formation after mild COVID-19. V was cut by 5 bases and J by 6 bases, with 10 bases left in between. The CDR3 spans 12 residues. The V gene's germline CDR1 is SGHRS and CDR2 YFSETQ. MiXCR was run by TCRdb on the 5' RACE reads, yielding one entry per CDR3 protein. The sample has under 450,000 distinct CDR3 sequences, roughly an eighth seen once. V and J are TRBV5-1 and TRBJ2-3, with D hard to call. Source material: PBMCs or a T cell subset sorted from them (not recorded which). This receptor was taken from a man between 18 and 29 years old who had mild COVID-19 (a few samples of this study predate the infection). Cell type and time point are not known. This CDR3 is CASREGFDTQYF. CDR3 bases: TGCGCCAGCAGGGAAGGGTTTGATACGCAGTATTTT.